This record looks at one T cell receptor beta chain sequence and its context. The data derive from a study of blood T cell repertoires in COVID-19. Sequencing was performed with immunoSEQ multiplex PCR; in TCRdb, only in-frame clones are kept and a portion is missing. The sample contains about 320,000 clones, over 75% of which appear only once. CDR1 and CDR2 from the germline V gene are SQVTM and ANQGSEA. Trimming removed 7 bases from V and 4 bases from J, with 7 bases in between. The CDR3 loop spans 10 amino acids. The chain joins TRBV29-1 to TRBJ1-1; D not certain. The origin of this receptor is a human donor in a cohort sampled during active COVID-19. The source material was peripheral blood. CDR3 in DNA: TGCAGCGGACTCGGCACTGAAGCTTTCTTT. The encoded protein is CSGLGTEAFF.